This is a list of T cell receptor beta chains from one sample in a study of blood T cell repertoires in COVID-19. The assay was immunoSEQ multiplex PCR, and TCRdb's table has in-frame clones only and misses some. The table records more than 50,000 clones, around 90% of them present only once. Material: peripheral blood. These TCRs come from a man in his sixties with active COVID-19. CDR3s include the opening cysteine and the closing phenylalanine or tryptophan. A D gene is named only where the DNA matches it firmly. Expanded clones are given a class, and other clones once, few, many or no size at all.

TRBJ2-7 | TRBV18 | - | TRBD1 | CASSPQSGQGSYEQYF | TGTGCCAGCTCACCTCAATCGGGACAGGGATCCTACGAGCAGTACTTC
TRBJ1-5 | TRBV28 | - | - | CASSVASGSSNQPQHF | TGTGCCAGCAGCGTGGCGTCGGGGTCGAGCAATCAGCCCCAGCATTTT
TRBJ1-6 | TRBV20-1 | - | TRBD1 | CSASPGTANSPLHF | TGCAGTGCTAGTCCCGGGACAGCTAATTCACCCCTCCACTTT
TRBJ2-1 | TRBV19 | once | TRBD2 | CASSIGLAEQFF | TGTGCCAGTAGTATTGGACTAGCAGAGCAGTTCTTC
TRBJ2-2 | TRBV5-6 | - | TRBD1 | CASSQPHGTVTGELFF | TGTGCCAGCAGCCAGCCGCACGGGACAGTCACCGGGGAGCTGTTTTTT
TRBJ2-2 | TRBV5-1 | - | TRBD1 | CASIPGTVNTGELFF | TGCGCCAGCATTCCGGGGACAGTCAACACCGGGGAGCTGTTTTTT
TRBJ2-3 | TRBV14 | - | - | CASSPSGGTDTQYF | TGTGCCAGCAGCCCCTCGGGGGGCACAGATACGCAGTATTTT
TRBJ2-1 | TRBV19 | - | TRBD2 | CASSPRGLDNEQFF | TGTGCCAGTAGTCCCCGCGGACTAGACAATGAGCAGTTCTTC
TRBJ1-3 | TRBV28 | once | - | CASTLTDTGGNTIYF | TGTGCCAGCACCCTAACGGACACAGGTGGAAACACCATATATTTT
TRBJ1-5 | TRBV7-2 | - | TRBD1 | CASSLDRGRDQPQHF | TGTGCCAGCAGCTTAGACAGGGGGCGCGATCAGCCCCAGCATTTT
TRBJ1-1 | TRBV4-3 | - | TRBD1 | CASSQEARGLTEAFF | TGCGCCAGCAGCCAAGAAGCCAGGGGGTTGACTGAAGCTTTCTTT
TRBJ1-6 | TRBV6-5 | once | - | CASRFNRVGSPLHF | TGTGCCAGCAGATTTAACAGGGTAGGATCACCCCTCCACTTT
TRBJ2-5 | TRBV5-1 | - | TRBD1 | CASSLGTGRRDF | TGCGCCAGCAGCTTGGGGACAGGCCGGAGAGACTTC
TRBJ2-3 | TRBV24-1 | - | - | CATSDLPGYSTDTQYF | TGTGCCACCAGTGATCTCCCAGGGTATAGCACAGATACGCAGTATTTT
TRBJ1-5 | TRBV2 | - | - | CASSAYGVGNQPQHF | TGTGCCAGCAGCGCCTACGGGGTCGGCAATCAGCCCCAGCATTTT
TRBJ2-1 | TRBV13 | - | TRBD1 | CASSLHLSPSTGSYNEQFF | TGTGCCAGCAGCTTACATCTTAGCCCCTCGACAGGGTCCTACAATGAGCAGTTCTTC
TRBJ2-2 | TRBV9 | - | - | CASSSYPGELFF | TGTGCCAGCAGCTCCTACCCCGGGGAGCTGTTTTTT
TRBJ2-3 | TRBV5-1 | - | - | CASSLGPGADTQYF | TGCGCCAGCAGCTTGGGCCCGGGGGCAGATACGCAGTATTTT
TRBJ2-7 | TRBV20-1 | - | - | CSAILSGEQYF | TGCAGTGCCATCCTCTCAGGGGAGCAGTACTTC
TRBJ1-1 | TRBV2 | - | - | CASSYHRDGTEAFF | TGTGCCAGCAGTTACCACAGGGACGGCACTGAAGCTTTCTTT
TRBJ2-7 | TRBV28 | - | - | CASRLQQVSYEQYF | TGTGCCAGCAGGCTACAACAGGTCTCCTACGAGCAGTACTTC
TRBJ1-2 | TRBV19 | - | - | CASSIDLRAGERYTF | TGTGCCAGTAGTATAGATCTAAGGGCAGGGGAACGCTACACCTTC